These 17 T cell receptor beta chains share one sample of origin, sequenced in a study of blood T cell repertoires in COVID-19. Method: immunoSEQ multiplex PCR; TCRdb's copy keeps in-frame clones and lacks some. The sample records about 140,000 clones, roughly 87% being singletons. The sequencing sample was made of peripheral blood. These receptors originate from a human donor in a cohort sampled during active COVID-19.

The chain joins TRBV7-9 to TRBJ2-3, with 9 bases fitting TRBD1. J was trimmed by 4 bases and V by 5 bases; bases with no gene match: 13. Germline values: CDR1 SEHNR, CDR2 FQNEAQ (reference sequence). The CDR3 length is 17 residues. CDR3 in DNA: TGTGCCAGCAGCAGCCCCCTGGACAGGGGTTGGGCAGATACGCAGTATTTT. It codes for CASSSPLDRGWADTQYF.

V usage is TRBV12-3 or TRBV12-4 and J usage is TRBJ2-4; 7 nucleotides match TRBD2. This CDR3 is 13 amino acids long. Trimming removed 3 bases from V and 8 bases from J; junction bases left unmatched: 4. The CDR3 bases are TGTGCCAGCAGTTTTACGGGGGGAGACATTCAGTACTTC. This gives the protein CASSFTGGDIQYF.

This clone was counted once. This chain uses TRBV27 with TRBJ2-3; D possibly corresponds to TRBD2 (6 bases). The CDR3 extends over 15 amino acids. The V gene's germline CDR1 is MNHEY and CDR2 SMNVEV (reference sequence). Trimming took 6 bases from V and 2 from J, leaving 15 bases between them. CDR3 DNA: TGTGCCAGCAGGTTCTCCCTAGCGACCACAGATACGCAGTATTTT. This translates into CASRFSLATTDTQYF.

The chain is built from TRBV2 and TRBJ2-7; TRBD1 matches at 7 bases. V trimming: 5 bases; J trimming: 2 bases; junction bases outside the gene matches: 3. Germline values: CDR1 SNHLY, CDR2 FYNNEI. The CDR3 is 13 amino acids. The CDR3 loop reads CASSPGQTYEQYF. CDR3 sequence (DNA): TGTGCCAGCAGTCCGGGACAGACCTACGAGCAGTACTTC.

This chain links TRBV6-6 with TRBJ2-7; weak D call: TRBD1 (7 bases). From germline, CDR1 is MNHNY and CDR2 SVGAGI (reference sequence). V was pared by 6 bases and J by 6 bases, with 15 bases between. This CDR3 has 13 amino acids. The CDR3 spells CASRRQGGVEQYF. In DNA, the CDR3 is TGTGCCAGCAGGCGACAGGGAGGCGTCGAGCAGTACTTC.

The V and J genes are TRBV4-2 and TRBJ2-3, with 8 bases lining up with TRBD2. Germline V lookup: CDR1 LGHNA, CDR2 YNFKEQ. V shed 1 base, J shed 1 base, and the junction held 4 bases outside the gene matches. CDR3 length: 16 amino acids. CDR3 sequence reads: CASSQGNSGGTDTQYF. The CDR3 nucleotides read TGTGCCAGCAGCCAAGGAAATAGCGGGGGCACAGATACGCAGTATTTT.

The chain has TRBV28 and TRBJ1-1, with D possibly TRBD1 on 5 matching bases. Per germline, CDR1 MDHEN and CDR2 SYDVKM. The CDR3 is made up of 12 amino acids. V was clipped by 6 bases and J by 12 bases, with 17 bases between them. CDR3 in amino acids: CASSSGEGRTFF. The CDR3 coding sequence is TGTGCCAGCAGCTCGGGGGAGGGGAGGACTTTCTTT.

The rearrangement links TRBV11-3 to TRBJ2-3, with 8 bases that match TRBD2. The junction had 3 bases not matched to a gene; V was cut back by 6 bases and J by 4 bases. This CDR3 has 13 residues. CDR1 SGHNT and CDR2 YENEEA come from the germline V gene. CDR3 sequence: CASSSGEPDTQYF. The CDR3 region has the DNA TGTGCCAGCAGTAGCGGGGAACCAGATACGCAGTATTTT.

This clone was picked up one time. This chain connects TRBV28 to TRBJ2-7; D is ambiguous. Germline values: CDR1 MDHEN, CDR2 SYDVKM. V was pared by 1 base and J by 2 bases, with 6 bases between. This CDR3 is built from 13 residues. The CDR3 DNA is TGTGCCAGCAGTTTATCGCCGGCCTACGAGCAGTACTTC. Residues: CASSLSPAYEQYF.

The genes are TRBV5-6 and TRBJ2-1, with D perhaps matching TRBD2 (5 bases). Deletions cut 3 bases from V and 1 base from J, with 11 bases between. Germline-derived CDR1 and CDR2 are SGHDT and YYEEEE. The CDR3 consists of 15 residues. For the CDR3, the DNA is TGTGCCAGCAGCTATCGGGAAGGGTCCTACAATGAGCAGTTCTTC. Translating it yields CASSYREGSYNEQFF.

The V call is TRBV13, the J call TRBJ1-1; possibly TRBD1 for D (6 bases). Trimming left V 5 bases short and J 1 base short, with 14 bases between. The CDR3 is made up of 15 amino acids. Germline V gene lookup returns CDR1 PRHDT and CDR2 FYEKMQ (reference sequence). The CDR3 region is CASSAPGTPNTEAFF. DNA for the CDR3: TGTGCCAGCAGCGCTCCCGGGACACCGAACACTGAAGCTTTCTTT.

The rearrangement joins TRBV27 to TRBJ2-7, with D tentatively TRBD2 (6 bases). V was pared by 0 bases and J by 6 bases, with 12 bases between. This CDR3 contains 14 residues. The germline V gene has CDR1 MNHEY and CDR2 SMNVEV (reference sequence). The CDR3 region has the DNA TGTGCCAGCAGTTTATCAGGGGACTCTCGCGAGCAGTACTTC. Its translation is CASSLSGDSREQYF.

V usage is TRBV6-4 and J usage is TRBJ2-2, with a possible D match to TRBD1 (6 bases). The CDR3 contains 13 residues. V lost 4 bases and J 4 bases, leaving 7 bases between the germline ends. The germline gives CDR1 MRHNA, CDR2 SNTAGT. CDR3: CASSGQATGELFF. The CDR3 nucleotides read TGTGCCAGCAGTGGACAGGCCACCGGGGAGCTGTTTTTT.

In this sample, this clone turned up once. This CDR3 is CASSLARGPYNEQFF. Here the CDR3 DNA reads TGTGCCAGCAGCTTAGCGAGAGGGCCCTACAATGAGCAGTTCTTC. The J gene is TRBJ2-1, the V gene TRBV7-2, with a weak D call TRBD2 (5 bases). The CDR3 spans 15 residues. The V gene lost 0 bases and the J gene lost 2 bases, with 8 bases spanning the gap. The V gene's germline CDR1 is SGHTA and CDR2 FQGNSA.

This clone was recorded once. This sample also contains other DNA sequences that code for the same CDR3. The chain joins TRBV5-4 to TRBJ2-7; 7 positions match TRBD1. Unmatched junction bases numbered 0, after V lost 1 base and J lost 2 bases. CDR3 length: 13 amino acids. CDR1 and CDR2 (germline): SGHNT, YYREEE (reference sequence). CDR3 in DNA: TGTGCCAGCAGCTTGACAGGGGCCTACGAGCAGTACTTC. Encoded protein: CASSLTGAYEQYF.

J is TRBJ1-2 and V is TRBV6-2 or TRBV6-3; tentatively, D is TRBD1 (6 bases). CDR3 length equals 13 residues. V dropped 5 bases and J dropped 4 bases, with 11 bases sitting between them. CDR1 MNHEY and CDR2 SVGEGT come from the germline V gene. The DNA of the CDR3 is TGTGCCAGCAGTACAGACAGGTCCTATGGCTACACCTTC. It codes for CASSTDRSYGYTF.

The chain links TRBV18 to TRBJ1-1; tentatively, D is TRBD1 (6 bases). CDR3 length equals 14 residues. Germline assignment: CDR1 KGHSH and CDR2 LQKENI. V lost 0 bases to trimming and J lost 5 bases, with 10 bases between them. The CDR3 DNA sequence: TGTGCCAGCTCACCACCTTCAGGGGTTACTGAAGCTTTCTTT. It is translated as CASSPPSGVTEAFF.